The 22 T cell receptor beta chains below come from one sample, sequenced in a study of blood T cell repertoires in COVID-19. Using immunoSEQ multiplex PCR, the repertoire was profiled, and TCRdb retains in-frame clones only, with some absent. Here the sample spans about 99,000 clones, more than 75% being singletons. Sequencing was done on a sample of peripheral blood. The receptors stem from a human donor in a cohort sampled during active COVID-19.

The chain combines TRBV9 with TRBJ1-6, with 8 bases lining up with TRBD1. Germline lookup yields CDR1 SGDLS and CDR2 YYNGEE. V lost 1 base to trimming and J lost 2 bases; unmatched junction nucleotides: 11. This CDR3 has 19 amino acids. DNA for the CDR3: TGTGCCAGCAGCGTAATTCCCGGACAGGGAAATGCCTATAATTCACCCCTCCACTTT. Protein sequence: CASSVIPGQGNAYNSPLHF.

This clone has only one observation. This sequence joins TRBV19 and TRBJ2-3; maybe TRBD2 (5 bases). CDR3 length equals 16 residues. V lost 1 base, J lost 1 base, and 12 bases lay in between. The V gene's germline CDR1 is LNHDA and CDR2 SQIVND (reference sequence). CDR3 bases: TGTGCCAGTAGTATAGGACACACCGGGGGCACAGATACGCAGTATTTT. Protein: CASSIGHTGGTDTQYF. The entire variable domain, with the rest obtained from reference TRBV19 and TRBJ2-3, is as follows: DGGITQSPKYLFRKEGQNVTLSCEQNLNHDAMYWYRQDPGQGLRLIYYSQIVNDFQKGDIAEGYSVSREKKESFPLTVTSAQKNPTAFYLCASSIGHTGGTDTQYFGPGTRLTVL.

This clone was recorded only once. CDR3 sequence (DNA): TGTGCCAGCAGCTCAAGGACAGGGTCGGGCGAGCAGTACTTC. It yields the protein CASSSRTGSGEQYF. The chain employs TRBV5-4 and TRBJ2-7; 8 nucleotides line up with TRBD1. This CDR3 is 14 amino acids long. CDR1 is SGHNT, CDR2 YYREEE, per germline (reference sequence). With V trimmed by 3 bases and J by 6 bases, 8 bases remained unmatched.

The table lists this clone with a count of one. The chain joins TRBV19 to TRBJ1-3; TRBD1 might be the D (6 bases). CDR1 and CDR2 (germline): LNHDA, SQIVND (reference sequence). The CDR3 has 12 amino acids. The V and J ends lost 3 bases and 7 bases respectively, with 7 bases between them. CDR3 coding DNA: TGTGCCAGTAGTATCGACAGGAACACCATATATTTT. Translated, it gives CASSIDRNTIYF.

This rearrangement joins TRBV6-5 to TRBJ2-3; possibly TRBD1 for D (6 bases). Germline V gene lookup returns CDR1 MNHEY and CDR2 SVGAGI. The CDR3 covers 15 residues. V was pared by 0 bases and J by 12 bases, with 19 bases between. CDR3 region: CASSYSSNRAQFQYF. As DNA, the CDR3 is TGTGCCAGCAGTTACTCGTCGAACAGGGCACAGTTTCAGTATTTT.

This clone has just one count. This chain links TRBV19 with TRBJ2-7; 8 bases are shared with TRBD1. Germline assignment: CDR1 LNHDA and CDR2 SQIVND (reference sequence). Losses at the gene ends were 2 bases for V and 4 bases for J; bases not matched to a gene: 7. This CDR3 has 15 amino acids. CDR3 in amino acids: CASSILPGQAYEQYF. The CDR3 DNA is TGTGCCAGTAGTATACTCCCGGGACAGGCTTACGAGCAGTACTTC.

This chain links TRBV7-2 with TRBJ2-1; TRBD2 matches 8 bases. V was pared by 7 bases and J by 4 bases, with 18 bases of the junction left unmatched. From germline, CDR1 is SGHTA and CDR2 FQGNSA. This CDR3 is built from 18 residues. This CDR3 reads CASTHPRGASGLYNEQFF. CDR3 sequence (DNA): TGTGCCAGCACCCACCCGAGGGGAGCTAGCGGGCTATACAATGAGCAGTTCTTC.

In this sample, this clone turned up once. The rearrangement links TRBV19 to TRBJ2-7; possibly TRBD1 for D (6 bases). Germline V gives CDR1 LNHDA, CDR2 SQIVND (reference sequence). Trimming shortened V by 0 bases and J by 2 bases, and 8 bases separated the two germline ends. The CDR3 loop spans 14 amino acids. CDR3 in DNA: TGTGCCAGTAGTATAGATGCAGGGGCCTACGAGCAGTACTTC. Translation gives CASSIDAGAYEQYF.

The chain recombines TRBV9 with TRBJ2-7, with 12 bases fitting TRBD2. The CDR3 is 18 residues long. Unmatched junction bases numbered 7, after V lost 0 bases and J lost 0 bases. Germline V gene sequence: CDR1 SGDLS, CDR2 YYNGEE. CDR3 loop: CASSVGASGRGSSYEQYF. CDR3 nucleotide sequence: TGTGCCAGCAGCGTAGGTGCTAGCGGGAGGGGGAGCTCCTACGAGCAGTACTTC.

This chain uses TRBV29-1 with TRBJ1-2, with TRBD1 matching 7 bases. This CDR3 region has 13 residues. V gave up 6 bases and J gave up 1 base; unmatched junction bases: 5. The germline gives CDR1 SQVTM, CDR2 ANQGSEA. Here the CDR3 reads CSVQDRYNYGYTF. The CDR3 coding sequence is TGCAGCGTGCAGGACAGGTATAACTATGGCTACACCTTC.

V and J are TRBV7-3 and TRBJ2-2, with 7 bases lining up with TRBD2. Germline V gene lookup returns CDR1 SGHTA and CDR2 FQGTGA. The V segment lost 0 bases and the J segment 4 bases; nucleotides outside the gene matches: 5. This CDR3 region has 16 residues. The CDR3 loop is CASSLTPSGATGELFF. DNA of the CDR3: TGTGCCAGCAGCTTAACGCCTAGCGGAGCCACCGGGGAGCTGTTTTTT. Full variable domain (rest looked up from reference TRBV7-3 and TRBJ2-2): GAGVSQTPSNKVTEKGKYVELRCDPISGHTALYWYRQSLGQGPEFLIYFQGTGAADDSGLPNDRFFAVRPEGSVSTLKIQRTERGDSAVYLCASSLTPSGATGELFFGEGSRLTVL.

The chain has TRBV3-1 (or the pseudogene TRBV3-2) and TRBJ2-1; maybe TRBD2 (5 bases). V shed 4 bases and J shed 4 bases, with 29 bases lying between them. Germline values: CDR1 LGHDT, CDR2 YNNKEL (reference sequence). The CDR3 is 20 residues long. CDR3 sequence: CASSPRIGVELVTGYNEQFF. The CDR3 region has the DNA TGTGCCAGCAGCCCGCGTATCGGTGTTGAGTTAGTGACGGGATACAATGAGCAGTTCTTC.

This sequence joins TRBV5-6 and TRBJ2-2; 8 bases align to TRBD2. V shed 2 bases, J shed 2 bases, and the junction held 8 bases outside the gene matches. Germline loops: CDR1 SGHDT, CDR2 YYEEEE. The length of the CDR3 is 17 residues. The CDR3 loop is CASSFKLAEPNTGELFF. The DNA for the CDR3 is TGTGCCAGCAGCTTTAAACTAGCGGAACCTAACACCGGGGAGCTGTTTTTT.

The rearrangement uses TRBV7-9 and TRBJ1-1, with 9 bases matching TRBD1. From germline, CDR1 is SEHNR and CDR2 FQNEAQ (reference sequence). Trimming cost V 6 bases and J 2 bases; bases outside gene matches: 7. The CDR3 runs 15 residues. CDR3 DNA sequence: TGTGCCAGCAGTATAGGGACAGGGTCAAACACTGAAGCTTTCTTT. Translating it yields CASSIGTGSNTEAFF.

The chain has TRBV19 and TRBJ2-2; 8 positions match TRBD2. V trimming: 3 bases; J trimming: 6 bases; junction bases outside the gene matches: 3. The CDR3 totals 14 residues. Germline V gene lookup returns CDR1 LNHDA and CDR2 SQIVND (reference sequence). The CDR3 DNA is TGTGCCAGTAGTATCGGCGGGGGGTCCGGGGAGCTGTTTTTT. Translation: CASSIGGGSGELFF.

The J gene is TRBJ2-5, the V gene TRBV7-9; the match to TRBD2 covers 14 bases. Germline lookup yields CDR1 SEHNR and CDR2 FQNEAQ (reference sequence). The ends lost 5 bases at V and 1 base at J; junction bases unmatched: 3. This CDR3 region has 16 residues. The DNA of the CDR3 is TGTGCCAGCAGCCAGGGACTAGCGGGGGTCCAAGAGACCCAGTACTTC. Protein sequence: CASSQGLAGVQETQYF. Based on the CDR3 plus reference TRBV7-9 and TRBJ2-5, the full variable domain is DTGVSQNPRHKITKRGQNVTFRCDPISEHNRLYWYRQTLGQGPEFLTYFQNEAQLEKSRLLSDRFSAERPKGSFSTLEIQRTEQGDSAMYLCASSQGLAGVQETQYFGPGTRLLVL.

This clone has a single count. V gene TRBV5-4 combines with J gene TRBJ2-3, with a tentative D call TRBD1 (6 bases). This CDR3 spans 13 amino acids. V was shortened by 4 bases and J by 4 bases, with 10 bases between the two germline ends. CDR1 and CDR2 (germline): SGHNT, YYREEE (reference sequence). CDR3 bases: TGTGCCAGCAGCGGGGGCCGGGCAGATACGCAGTATTTT. This translates into CASSGGRADTQYF.

V is TRBV21-1 and J is TRBJ1-1. TRBV21-1 is deemed a pseudogene. The CDR3 is 14 amino acids. The CDR3 loop is CASPQIGVNTEAFF. CDR3 nucleotide sequence: TGTGCCAGCCCCCAAATCGGGGTCAACACTGAAGCTTTCTTT.

The rearrangement joins TRBV5-1 to TRBJ1-6, with 8 bases aligning to TRBD1. V dropped 0 bases and J dropped 5; count of bases not matched to a gene: 1. Germline lookup yields CDR1 SGHRS and CDR2 YFSETQ. The CDR3 extends over 15 amino acids. CDR3 DNA: TGCGCCAGCAGCTTGGCGGACAGGGATAATTCACCCCTCCACTTT. Its translation is CASSLADRDNSPLHF.

V gene TRBV28 combines with J gene TRBJ1-3; D remains unclear. Per germline, CDR1 MDHEN and CDR2 SYDVKM. The CDR3 totals 13 residues. The V end was cut by 6 bases, the J end by 4 bases, with 10 bases between. CDR3 loop: CASSLDTGNTIYF. In nucleotides, the CDR3 is TGTGCCAGCAGCCTTGACACAGGAAACACCATATATTTT.

The V call is TRBV7-9, the J call TRBJ1-3; 7 bases match TRBD1. CDR3 size: 15 residues. Germline loops: CDR1 SEHNR, CDR2 FQNEAQ (reference sequence). J gave up 3 bases and V 5 bases, and 7 bases lay outside the gene matches. The CDR3 DNA reads TGTGCCAGCAGCGCGACAGGGCCCTTTGGAAACACCATATATTTT. This encodes CASSATGPFGNTIYF.

This clone was seen a single time. The genes are TRBV29-1 and TRBJ2-7; D gene uncertain. V shed 1 base and J shed 3 bases, with 4 bases lying between them. The CDR3 totals 11 residues. Germline CDR1 SQVTM, CDR2 ANQGSEA. CDR3 DNA: TGCAGCGTTGAAGCAAACTACGAGCAGTACTTC. This gives the protein CSVEANYEQYF.